A single sample gave rise to the 20 T cell receptor beta chains below, sequenced in a study of low-dose radiotherapy and immunotherapy resistance in tumors. Time point meaning: before trial treatment. First-strand cDNA used TRAV- and TRBV-specific primers, covering alpha and beta chains. TCR amplification used approximately 19 PCR cycles, a constant-region primer and a V-primer adapter. TCRdb reprocessed the reads via MiXCR and lists one record per CDR3 protein. In the table there are 80,000 to 95,000 distinct CDR3 sequences, around 9.2% of which are singletons. Material: PBMCs, obtained before treatment. These receptors were taken from a male donor with prostate cancer.

This clonotype was counted many times. The chain is built from TRBV5-1 and TRBJ2-1, with D tentatively TRBD1 (6 bases). Trimming left V 4 bases short and J 5 bases short, with 16 bases between. CDR3 size: 15 residues. Germline assignment: CDR1 SGHRS and CDR2 YFSETQ. Here the CDR3 reads CASSVTGPLDNEQFF. CDR3 in DNA: TGCGCCAGCAGCGTGACAGGCCCCCTCGACAATGAGCAGTTCTTC.

This clonotype appeared many times. V usage is TRBV7-2 and J usage is TRBJ2-3, with 7 bases that match TRBD2. V lost 0 bases to trimming and J lost 4 bases; unmatched junction nucleotides: 1. The CDR3 runs 14 residues. From germline, CDR1 is SGHTA and CDR2 FQGNSA. CDR3 DNA sequence: TGTGCCAGCAGCTTAGCGGGAGGGGCAGATACGCAGTATTTT. It encodes CASSLAGGADTQYF.

In this sample, this clonotype turned up many times. The CDR3 DNA sequence: TGTGCCAGCAGCCGGTCTCTCCATGAGACCCAGTACTTC. Translated: CASSRSLHETQYF. The V gene is TRBV12-3 or TRBV12-4, the J gene TRBJ2-5; D is uncertain. This CDR3 has 13 amino acids. The V gene lost 6 bases and the J gene lost 5 bases, with 13 bases spanning the gap.

This clonotype occurred many times. V and J are TRBV29-1 and TRBJ1-1; TRBD1 might be the D (5 bases). The CDR3 contains 11 residues. V was trimmed by 2 bases and J by 11 bases, leaving 12 bases between them. The germline V gene encodes CDR1 SQVTM and CDR2 ANQGSEA. The CDR3 loop reads CSVERGFGAFF. As DNA, the CDR3 is TGCAGCGTTGAAAGGGGCTTCGGGGCTTTCTTT.

This clonotype was detected ten times or more. The chain recombines TRBV28 with TRBJ1-4; tentative D call: TRBD1 (5 bases). The CDR3 is made up of 15 amino acids. V was cut by 4 bases and J by 8 bases, with 17 bases left in between. CDR1 and CDR2 from the germline V gene are MDHEN and SYDVKM. The CDR3 nucleotides read TGTGCCAGCAGTTCCCGGGGCAGGGTAGAGGAAAAACTGTTTTTT. The encoded protein is CASSSRGRVEEKLFF.

This clonotype has a count of ten or more. This rearrangement joins TRBV6-2 or TRBV6-3 to TRBJ1-3; a weak D match, TRBD1 (5 bases). Deletions cut 7 bases from V and 9 bases from J, with 19 bases between. The CDR3 is 14 residues long. From germline, CDR1 is MNHEY and CDR2 SVGEGT. CDR3 sequence: CASIQSGSGGTIYF. The CDR3 DNA is TGTGCCAGCATCCAGTCAGGGTCGGGGGGCACCATATATTTT.

The chain links TRBV28 to TRBJ1-5, with D perhaps matching TRBD1 (5 bases). Deletions cut 6 bases from V and 3 bases from J, with 15 bases between. This CDR3 is built from 15 residues. Germline V CDR1 and CDR2: MDHEN, SYDVKM. The CDR3 here is CASSRRGGNNQPQHF. In nucleotides, the CDR3 is TGTGCCAGCAGCCGAAGGGGAGGCAACAATCAGCCCCAGCATTTT. Complete variable domain (other parts from reference TRBV28 and TRBJ1-5): DVKVTQSSRYLVKRTGEKVFLECVQDMDHENMFWYRQDPGLGLRLIYFSYDVKMKEKGDIPEGYSVSREKKERFSLILESASTNQTSMYLCASSRRGGNNQPQHFGDGTRLSIL.

This clonotype has ten or more counts. The chain carries TRBV5-1 and TRBJ2-1, with 8 bases lining up with TRBD2. The ends lost 3 bases at V and 5 bases at J; junction bases unmatched: 7. CDR1 and CDR2 (germline): SGHRS, YFSETQ. The CDR3 is 15 amino acids. CDR3: CASSWAGGPNNEQFF. CDR3 nucleotides: TGCGCCAGCAGCTGGGCGGGAGGCCCTAACAATGAGCAGTTCTTC.

V gene TRBV28 combines with J gene TRBJ1-1; tentative D call: TRBD1 (5 bases). The germline V and J ends were trimmed by 2 bases and 5 bases, with 18 bases remaining between them. From germline, CDR1 is MDHEN and CDR2 SYDVKM. The CDR3 sequence is 16 residues long. CDR3 sequence reads: CASSLDGALLGTEAFF. In DNA form, the CDR3 reads TGTGCCAGCAGTTTAGACGGGGCCTTGTTAGGGACTGAAGCTTTCTTT.

There are many counts of this clonotype. This chain links TRBV28 with TRBJ2-7; 16 bases agree with TRBD2. CDR1 and CDR2 from the germline V gene are MDHEN and SYDVKM. This CDR3 has 20 residues. V shed 5 bases, J shed 3 bases, and the junction held 16 bases outside the gene matches. The CDR3 DNA follows: TGTGCCAGCAGTCCCGCCGGGACTAGCGGGAGGGCCAATTTTGTCTACGAGCAGTACTTC. Translated: CASSPAGTSGRANFVYEQYF. The full variable domain, in which reference TRBV28 and TRBJ2-7 provide the parts outside the CDR3, is DVKVTQSSRYLVKRTGEKVFLECVQDMDHENMFWYRQDPGLGLRLIYFSYDVKMKEKGDIPEGYSVSREKKERFSLILESASTNQTSMYLCASSPAGTSGRANFVYEQYFGPGTRLTVT.

This clonotype showed up many times. This rearrangement joins TRBV13 to TRBJ1-3; D uncertain. Germline CDR1 is PRHDT and CDR2 is FYEKMQ (reference sequence). The CDR3 length is 14 residues. Trimming took 3 bases from V and 0 from J, leaving 6 bases between them. The CDR3 DNA follows: TGTGCCAGCAGCTTTTGGATCTCTGGAAACACCATATATTTT. It yields the protein CASSFWISGNTIYF.

Ten or more counts support this clonotype. This chain links TRBV5-1 with TRBJ2-1; TRBD2 aligns across 9 bases. The CDR3 loop spans 16 amino acids. Trimming removed 4 bases from V and 4 bases from J; junction bases left unmatched: 9. Looked up from germline, CDR1 is SGHRS and CDR2 is YFSETQ. The CDR3 sequence: CASSAMTSGTYNEQFF. The DNA for the CDR3 is TGCGCCAGCAGCGCGATGACTAGCGGAACATACAATGAGCAGTTCTTC.

As regards this clonotype: With only one base between it and a far larger clone, this is likely a read error. The V call is TRBV7-2, the J call TRBJ2-3, with D hard to call. CDR3 length: 14 amino acids. Per the germline V gene, CDR1 is SGHTA and CDR2 is FQGNSA. Between the trimmed V and J ends, which lost 1 base and 4 bases, there was a span of 9 bases. Here the CDR3 DNA reads TGTGCCAGCAGCTTAGGCGCATCTTCAGATACGCAGTATTTT. This sequence encodes CASSLGASSDTQYF.

There are many counts of this clonotype. The rearrangement joins TRBV5-1 to TRBJ1-1; TRBD1 might be the D (5 bases). Trimming took 6 bases from V and 1 from J, leaving 16 bases between them. Germline V gene sequence: CDR1 SGHRS, CDR2 YFSETQ. This CDR3 spans 15 amino acids. CDR3 sequence (DNA): TGCGCCAGCACCTTTCGGGGCGGGGGGAACACTGAAGCTTTCTTT. This gives the protein CASTFRGGGNTEAFF.

This clonotype was counted ten times or more. This chain links TRBV10-3 with TRBJ1-1; unclear D gene. The ends were cut back, 7 bases at V and 10 bases at J, with 16 bases in the middle. This CDR3 has 12 amino acids. Germline V CDR1 and CDR2: ENHRY, SYGVKD. CDR3 in amino acids: CAINGDGFGAFF. The DNA of the CDR3 is TGTGCCATCAATGGGGATGGCTTCGGAGCTTTCTTT.

This clonotype came up many times. The chain links TRBV7-2 to TRBJ2-7; 10 bases are a match to TRBD1. Trimming cost V 5 bases and J 3 bases; bases outside gene matches: 7. Germline-derived CDR1 and CDR2 are SGHTA and FQGNSA. This CDR3 is 15 amino acids long. This chain's CDR3 is CASSISGTGVYEQYF. CDR3 DNA: TGTGCCAGCAGCATTTCCGGGACAGGGGTCTACGAGCAGTACTTC.

A word on this clonotype: A much larger clone is a single base away; this may be a read error. The chain is built from TRBV27 and TRBJ2-3; TRBD2 might be the D (6 bases). Trimming took 6 bases from V and 5 from J, leaving 12 bases between them. The germline V gene encodes CDR1 MNHEY and CDR2 SMNVEV (reference sequence). The CDR3 is 13 residues long. The CDR3 region is CASRDYGEDTQYF. The CDR3 DNA reads TGTGCCAGCAGGGACTATGGCGAAGATACGCAGTATTTT.

Regarding this clonotype: A far larger clone is only one base removed, so a read error is likely. This chain joins TRBV9 and TRBJ2-3, with TRBD2 matching over 8 bases. The germline gives CDR1 SGDLS, CDR2 YYNGEE. CDR3 length equals 15 residues. The V segment lost 4 bases and the J segment 0 bases; nucleotides outside the gene matches: 4. The CDR3 region is CASSITSGSTDTQYF. The CDR3 coding sequence is TGTGCCAGCAGCATCACTAGCGGAAGCACAGATACGCAGTATTTT.

In regard to this clonotype: A clone one base away is much larger, so this may be a read error. Lacking the conserved final phenylalanine or tryptophan, this CDR3 likely reflects a read error. V gene TRBV20-1 combines with J gene TRBJ1-1, with no clear D. CDR1 is DFQATT, CDR2 SNEGSKA, per germline (reference sequence). The CDR3 has 13 amino acids. The germline V and J ends were trimmed by 0 bases and 4 bases, with 9 bases remaining between them. The CDR3, as DNA: TGCAGTGCTAGAGATCTCAGGAGCACTGAAGCTTTCCTT. It encodes CSARDLRSTEAFL.

In its sample, this clonotype was seen many times. The rearrangement links TRBV20-1 to TRBJ2-3; perhaps TRBD2 as D (6 bases). Germline lookup yields CDR1 DFQATT and CDR2 SNEGSKA (reference sequence). The CDR3 covers 15 residues. Trimming pared 0 bases from V and 2 bases from J, leaving 12 bases between. The CDR3 protein is CSARDSERVTDTQYF. The CDR3 DNA sequence: TGCAGTGCTAGAGATAGTGAGCGGGTCACAGATACGCAGTATTTT.